This is a list of T cell receptor beta chains from one sample in a study of shared clonotypes between healthy human individuals. Sequenced by immunoSEQ multiplex PCR; TCRdb stores in-frame clones only, minus some. The table shows around 510,000 clones, with about 96% occurring only once. The source material was naive CD4+ T cells sorted from blood. Every receptor here comes from a woman aged 30 to 39 in good health. The CDR3 runs from the conserved cysteine through the conserved F or W. A D gene is named only where the DNA matches it firmly. Clone size is stated in some rows and not others, as once, few, many or a class when expanded.

clone_size | d_call | j_call | v_call | cdr3_nt | cdr3_aa
once | TRBD2 | TRBJ2-7 | TRBV5-1 | TGCGCCAGCAGCCACCGGACTAGCGGGGCTTACTCCTACGAGCAGTACTTC | CASSHRTSGAYSYEQYF
NA | NA | TRBJ1-2 | TRBV28 | TGTGCCAGCAGTTTATCGGGGTATGGCTACACCTTC | CASSLSGYGYTF
once | NA | TRBJ2-7 | TRBV11-2 | TGTGCCAGCAGAACCGCCCCGGGACCAATCTACGAGCAGTACTTC | CASRTAPGPIYEQYF
NA | NA | TRBJ2-2 | TRBV18 | TGTGCCAGCTCACCGACGACGAACACCGGGGAGCTGTTTTTT | CASSPTTNTGELFF
once | NA | TRBJ1-4 | TRBV19 | TGTGCCAGTAGTAAGTACAGCACCGTGCAAACAGCAACTAATGAAAAACTGTTTTTT | CASSKYSTVQTATNEKLFF
NA | NA | TRBJ2-7 | TRBV28 | TGTGCCAGCAGTTTAGGGGGACCATCGTCCTACGAGCAGTACTTC | CASSLGGPSSYEQYF
NA | TRBD1 | TRBJ1-1 | TRBV7-9 | TGTGCCAGCAGCTTACCGGACAGGGGGCATCGAAAAACTGAAGCTTTCTTT | CASSLPDRGHRKTEAFF
NA | TRBD1 | TRBJ1-3 | TRBV5-1 | TGCGCCAGCAGCTCAACGGGACAGGGGAGGGGAAACACCATATATTTT | CASSSTGQGRGNTIYF
NA | NA | TRBJ1-2 | TRBV18 | TGTGCCAGCTCAATGGACAGTTACAACTATGGCTACACCTTC | CASSMDSYNYGYTF
NA | NA | TRBJ2-7 | TRBV2 | TGTGCCAGCAGTGGGGCGGAGACCCCAATTAGGCAGTACTTC | CASSGAETPIRQYF
NA | TRBD1 | TRBJ1-1 | TRBV6-1 | TGTGCCAGCAGCACCCAGGGACAGGGGAACACTGAAGCTTTCTTT | CASSTQGQGNTEAFF
NA | NA | TRBJ1-2 | TRBV28 | TGTGCCAGCAGTTTTCAGACCGGGGATGGCTACACCTTC | CASSFQTGDGYTF
NA | TRBD2 | TRBJ2-1 | TRBV19 | TGTGCCAGTAGTATAGAAGATAGCGGGGGGAAGCAGTTCTTC | CASSIEDSGGKQFF
once | NA | TRBJ2-2 | TRBV28 | TGTGCCAGCAGTTTATTTGGGGTGGCCACCGGGGAGCTGTTTTTT | CASSLFGVATGELFF